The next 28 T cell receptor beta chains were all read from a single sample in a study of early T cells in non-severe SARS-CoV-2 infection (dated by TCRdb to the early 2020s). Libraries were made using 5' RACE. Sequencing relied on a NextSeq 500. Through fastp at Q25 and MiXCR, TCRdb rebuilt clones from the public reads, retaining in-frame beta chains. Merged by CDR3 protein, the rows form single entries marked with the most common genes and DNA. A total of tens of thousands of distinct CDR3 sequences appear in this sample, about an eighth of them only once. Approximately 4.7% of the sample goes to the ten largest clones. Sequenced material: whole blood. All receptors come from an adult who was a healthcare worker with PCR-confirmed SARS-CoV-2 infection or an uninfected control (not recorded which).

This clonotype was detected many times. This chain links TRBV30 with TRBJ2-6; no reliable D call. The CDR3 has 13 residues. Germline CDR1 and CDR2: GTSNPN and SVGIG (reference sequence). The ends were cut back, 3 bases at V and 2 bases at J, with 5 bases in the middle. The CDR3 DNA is TGTGCCTGGAGCCCCCCTGGGGCCAACGTCCTGACTTTC. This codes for CAWSPPGANVLTF.

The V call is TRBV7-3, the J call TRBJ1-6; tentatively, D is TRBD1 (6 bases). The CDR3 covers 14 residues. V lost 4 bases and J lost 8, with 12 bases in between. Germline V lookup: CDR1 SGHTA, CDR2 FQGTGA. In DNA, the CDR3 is TGTGCCAGCAGCTCCAGGGGTGGAGATTCACCCCTCCACTTT. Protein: CASSSRGGDSPLHF.

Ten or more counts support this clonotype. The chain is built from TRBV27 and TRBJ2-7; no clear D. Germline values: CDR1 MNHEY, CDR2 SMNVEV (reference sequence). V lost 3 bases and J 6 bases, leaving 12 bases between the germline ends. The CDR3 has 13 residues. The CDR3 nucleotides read TGTGCCAGCAGTTTCCGGGCTCTCCGCGAGCAGTACTTC. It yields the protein CASSFRALREQYF.

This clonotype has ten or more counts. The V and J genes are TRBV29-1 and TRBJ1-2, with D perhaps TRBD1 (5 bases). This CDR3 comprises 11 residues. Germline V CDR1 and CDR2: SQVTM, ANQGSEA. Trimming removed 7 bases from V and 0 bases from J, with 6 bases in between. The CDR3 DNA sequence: TGCAGCGGGACATCTAACTATGGCTACACCTTC. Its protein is CSGTSNYGYTF.

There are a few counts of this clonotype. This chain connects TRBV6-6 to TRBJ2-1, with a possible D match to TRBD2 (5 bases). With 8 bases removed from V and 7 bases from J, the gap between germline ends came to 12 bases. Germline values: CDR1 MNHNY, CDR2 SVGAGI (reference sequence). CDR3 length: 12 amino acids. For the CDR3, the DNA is TGTGCCAGCGGCCCGACGGGGAATGAGCAGTTCTTC. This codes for CASGPTGNEQFF.

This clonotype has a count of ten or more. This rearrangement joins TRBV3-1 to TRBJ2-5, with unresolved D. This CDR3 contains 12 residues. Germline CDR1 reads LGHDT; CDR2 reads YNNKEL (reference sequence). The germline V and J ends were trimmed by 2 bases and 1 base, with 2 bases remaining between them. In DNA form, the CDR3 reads TGTGCCAGCAGCCAAACCCAAGAGACCCAGTACTTC. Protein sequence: CASSQTQETQYF.

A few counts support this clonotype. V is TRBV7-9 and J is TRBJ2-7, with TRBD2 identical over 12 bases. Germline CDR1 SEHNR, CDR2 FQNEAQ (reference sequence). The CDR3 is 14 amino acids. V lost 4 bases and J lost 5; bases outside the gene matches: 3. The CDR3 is CASSSGTSGHEQYF. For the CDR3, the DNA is TGTGCCAGCAGCTCGGGGACTAGCGGGCACGAGCAGTACTTC.

The CDR3 is CASSFMSSLNEQFF. The DNA for the CDR3 is TGTGCCAGCAGCTTTATGTCCTCCCTGAATGAGCAGTTCTTC. The V gene is TRBV7-9, the J gene TRBJ2-1; D unresolved. V was trimmed by 3 bases and J by 7 bases, leaving 13 bases between them. The CDR3 has 14 amino acids. Germline CDR1 reads SEHNR; CDR2 reads FQNEAQ (reference sequence). The entire variable domain, with the rest obtained from reference TRBV7-9 and TRBJ2-1, is as follows: DTGVSQNPRHKITKRGQNVTFRCDPISEHNRLYWYRQTLGQGPEFLTYFQNEAQLEKSRLLSDRFSAERPKGSFSTLEIQRTEQGDSAMYLCASSFMSSLNEQFFGPGTRLTVL.

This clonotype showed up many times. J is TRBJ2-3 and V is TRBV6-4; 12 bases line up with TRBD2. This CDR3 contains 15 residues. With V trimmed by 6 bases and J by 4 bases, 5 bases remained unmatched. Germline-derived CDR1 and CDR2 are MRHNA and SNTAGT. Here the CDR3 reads CASRDLAGGPDTQYF. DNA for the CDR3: TGTGCCAGCAGGGATCTAGCGGGGGGGCCAGATACGCAGTATTTT.

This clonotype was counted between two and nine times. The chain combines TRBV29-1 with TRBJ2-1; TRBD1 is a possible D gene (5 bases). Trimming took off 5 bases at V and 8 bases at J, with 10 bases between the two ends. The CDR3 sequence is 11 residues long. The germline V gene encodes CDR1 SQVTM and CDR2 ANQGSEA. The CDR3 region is CSVQGFDEQFF. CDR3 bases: TGCAGCGTTCAGGGTTTCGATGAGCAGTTCTTC.

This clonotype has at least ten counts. CDR3 bases: TGTGCCAGCAGCCCAGGGGGGACCGGTTCACCCCTCCACTTT. It is translated as CASSPGGTGSPLHF. The V call is TRBV7-9, the J call TRBJ1-6, with 7 bases matching TRBD1. CDR1 and CDR2 (germline): SEHNR, FQNEAQ (reference sequence). This CDR3 comprises 14 residues. Losses at the gene ends were 5 bases for V and 9 bases for J; bases not matched to a gene: 7.

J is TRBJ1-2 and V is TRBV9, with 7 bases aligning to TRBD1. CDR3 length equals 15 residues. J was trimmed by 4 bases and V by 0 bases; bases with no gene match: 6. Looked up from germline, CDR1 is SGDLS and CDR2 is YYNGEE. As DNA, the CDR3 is TGTGCCAGCAGCGTAGAGGGACAGCCGGGCTATGGCTACACCTTC. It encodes CASSVEGQPGYGYTF.

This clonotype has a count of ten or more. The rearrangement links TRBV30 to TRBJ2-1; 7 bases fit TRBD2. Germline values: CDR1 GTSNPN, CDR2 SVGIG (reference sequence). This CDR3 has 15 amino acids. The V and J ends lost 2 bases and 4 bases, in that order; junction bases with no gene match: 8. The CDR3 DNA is TGTGCCTGGAGTCAAGGGGAGGGGCCTTACAATGAGCAGTTCTTC. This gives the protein CAWSQGEGPYNEQFF.

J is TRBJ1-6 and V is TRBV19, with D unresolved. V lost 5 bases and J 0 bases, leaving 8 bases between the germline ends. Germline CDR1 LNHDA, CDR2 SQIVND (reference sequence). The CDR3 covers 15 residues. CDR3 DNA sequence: TGTGCCAGTAGTGAAGGCAGCTCCTATAATTCACCCCTCCACTTT. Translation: CASSEGSSYNSPLHF.

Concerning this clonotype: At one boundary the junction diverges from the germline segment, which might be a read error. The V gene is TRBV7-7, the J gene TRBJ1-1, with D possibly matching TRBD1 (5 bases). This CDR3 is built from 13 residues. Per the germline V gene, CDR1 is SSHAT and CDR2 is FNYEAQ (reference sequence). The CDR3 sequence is CASSAQENTEAFF. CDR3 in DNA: TGTGCTAGCAGCGCACAGGAGAACACTGAAGCTTTCTTT.

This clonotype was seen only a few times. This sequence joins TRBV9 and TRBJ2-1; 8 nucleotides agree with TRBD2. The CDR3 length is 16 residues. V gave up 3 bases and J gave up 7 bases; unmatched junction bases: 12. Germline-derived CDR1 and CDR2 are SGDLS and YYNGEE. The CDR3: CASSGVGAGAVNEQFF. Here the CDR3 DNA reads TGTGCCAGCAGCGGAGTTGGAGCGGGGGCCGTGAATGAGCAGTTCTTC.

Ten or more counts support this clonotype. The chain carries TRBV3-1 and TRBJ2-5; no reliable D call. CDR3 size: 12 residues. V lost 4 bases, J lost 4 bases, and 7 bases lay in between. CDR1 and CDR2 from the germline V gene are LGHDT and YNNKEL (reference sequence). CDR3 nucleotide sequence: TGTGCCAGCAGCCCCCTCTCAGAGACCCAGTACTTC. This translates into CASSPLSETQYF.

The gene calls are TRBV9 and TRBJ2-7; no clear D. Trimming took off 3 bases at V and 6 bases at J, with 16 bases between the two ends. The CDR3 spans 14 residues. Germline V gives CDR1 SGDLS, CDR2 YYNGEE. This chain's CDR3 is CASSATPLTGEQYF. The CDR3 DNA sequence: TGTGCCAGCAGCGCCACTCCCCTTACCGGCGAGCAGTACTTC. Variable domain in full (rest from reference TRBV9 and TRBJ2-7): DSGVTQTPKHLITATGQRVTLRCSPRSGDLSVYWYQQSLDQGLQFLIQYYNGEERAKGNILERFSAQQFPDLHSELNLSSLELGDSALYFCASSATPLTGEQYFGPGTRLTVT.

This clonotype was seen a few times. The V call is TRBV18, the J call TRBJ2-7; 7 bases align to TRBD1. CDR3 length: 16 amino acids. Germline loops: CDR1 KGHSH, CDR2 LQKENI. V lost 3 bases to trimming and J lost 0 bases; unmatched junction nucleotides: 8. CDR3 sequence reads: CASSPLDRTYSYEQYF. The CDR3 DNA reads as TGTGCCAGCTCACCCTTGGACAGGACATACTCCTACGAGCAGTACTTC.

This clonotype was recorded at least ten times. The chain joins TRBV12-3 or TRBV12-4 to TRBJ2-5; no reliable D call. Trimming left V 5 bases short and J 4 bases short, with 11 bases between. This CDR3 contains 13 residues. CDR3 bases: TGTGCCAGCAGTCAAATGAGGCGAGAGACCCAGTACTTC. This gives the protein CASSQMRRETQYF.

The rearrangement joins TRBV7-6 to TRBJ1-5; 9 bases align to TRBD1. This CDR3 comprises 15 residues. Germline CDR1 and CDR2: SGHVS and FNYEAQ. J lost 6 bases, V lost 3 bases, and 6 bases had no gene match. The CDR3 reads CASSLSGTGTQPQHF. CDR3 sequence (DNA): TGTGCCAGCAGCTTGTCCGGGACAGGGACTCAGCCCCAGCATTTT.

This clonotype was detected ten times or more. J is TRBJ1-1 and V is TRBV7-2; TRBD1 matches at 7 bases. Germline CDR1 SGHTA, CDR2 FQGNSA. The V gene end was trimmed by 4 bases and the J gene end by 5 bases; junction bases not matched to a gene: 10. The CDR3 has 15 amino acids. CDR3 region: CASSSSHRGQTEAFF. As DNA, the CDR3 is TGTGCCAGCAGCTCCTCACACAGGGGACAGACTGAAGCTTTCTTT.

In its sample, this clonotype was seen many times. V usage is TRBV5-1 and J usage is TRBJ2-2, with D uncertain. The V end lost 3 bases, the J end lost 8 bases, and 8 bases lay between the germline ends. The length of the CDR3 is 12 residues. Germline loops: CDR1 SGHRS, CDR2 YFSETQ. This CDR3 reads CASSWQKGELFF. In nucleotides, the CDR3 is TGCGCCAGCAGCTGGCAGAAGGGGGAGCTGTTTTTT.

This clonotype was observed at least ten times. The DNA for the CDR3 is TGTGCCAGCACTCCGACAGGGGCTGAAGCTTTCTTT. Protein: CASTPTGAEAFF. V is TRBV12-3 or TRBV12-4 and J is TRBJ1-1; 8 bases are shared with TRBD1. V lost 7 bases to trimming and J lost 6 bases; unmatched junction nucleotides: 4. The CDR3 sequence is 12 residues long.

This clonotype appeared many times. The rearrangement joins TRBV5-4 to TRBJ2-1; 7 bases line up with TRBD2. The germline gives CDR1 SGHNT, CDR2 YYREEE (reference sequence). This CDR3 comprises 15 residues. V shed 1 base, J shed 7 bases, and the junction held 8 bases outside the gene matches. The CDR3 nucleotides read TGTGCCAGCAGCTTGAAAAGCGGGGACCCAAATGAGCAGTTCTTC. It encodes CASSLKSGDPNEQFF.

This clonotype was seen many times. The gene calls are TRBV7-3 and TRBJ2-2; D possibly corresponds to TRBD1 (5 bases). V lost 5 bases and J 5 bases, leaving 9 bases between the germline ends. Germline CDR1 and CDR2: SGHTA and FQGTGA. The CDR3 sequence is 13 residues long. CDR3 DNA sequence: TGTGCCAGCAGCCCGGCAGGGACCGGGGAGCTGTTTTTT. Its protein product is CASSPAGTGELFF.

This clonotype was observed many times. The CDR3 DNA follows: TGTGCCAGCAGCTTAGGGCAGCGGGGGTGGGAGCAGTACTTC. Its protein is CASSLGQRGWEQYF. This sequence joins TRBV7-6 and TRBJ2-7; 8 positions agree with TRBD2. Germline trimming cut 1 base from V and 7 bases from J; bases unmatched to any gene: 6. Per germline, CDR1 SGHVS and CDR2 FNYEAQ. This CDR3 comprises 14 residues.

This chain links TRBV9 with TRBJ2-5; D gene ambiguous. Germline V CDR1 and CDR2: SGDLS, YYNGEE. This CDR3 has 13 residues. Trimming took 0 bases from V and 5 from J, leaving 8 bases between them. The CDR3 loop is CASSVDSPETQYF. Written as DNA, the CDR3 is TGTGCCAGCAGCGTAGACAGTCCCGAGACCCAGTACTTC.